The clone carrying this T cell receptor (beta chain) has ten or more counts. Amplified regions were TCR beta CDR3 sequences from RNA transcripts. The HTBI primer set was used in a first-round RT-PCR of the TCR CDR3. Using its own MiXCR run on the multiplex PCR reads, TCRdb lists one record per CDR3 protein. Counted here are about 700,000 distinct CDR3 sequences, 12% to 15% occurring once; the ten biggest clones make up 10%. Germline assignment: CDR1 SGHTA and CDR2 FQGNSA. Trimming at V came to 2 bases and at J to 7 bases, leaving 5 bases not matched to a gene. The CDR3 is 15 residues long. These data are taken from a study of T cells in Graves' hyperthyroidism and ophthalmopathy.

The gene calls are TRBV7-2 and TRBJ2-7; 13 nucleotides line up with TRBD2. This clonotype was obtained from a woman aged 18-29 years with Graves' hyperthyroidism. The sequencing input was blood. The CDR3 DNA reads TGTGCCAGCAGCTTAACTAGCGGGAGGGCCGGAGAGCAGTACTTC. Protein: CASSLTSGRAGEQYF.